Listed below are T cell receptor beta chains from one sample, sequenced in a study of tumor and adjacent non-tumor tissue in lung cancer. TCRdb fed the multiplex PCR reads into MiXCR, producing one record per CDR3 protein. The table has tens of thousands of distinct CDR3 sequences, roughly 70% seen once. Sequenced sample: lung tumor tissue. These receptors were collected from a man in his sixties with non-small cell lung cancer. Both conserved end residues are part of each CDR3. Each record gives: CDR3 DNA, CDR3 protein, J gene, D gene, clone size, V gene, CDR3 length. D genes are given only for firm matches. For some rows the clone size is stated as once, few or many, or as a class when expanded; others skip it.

cdr3_nt: TGTGCCACAGGGAGCGGGAGGGCCATGTACAATGAGCAGTTCTTC; cdr3_aa: CATGSGRAMYNEQFF; j_call: TRBJ2-1; d_call: TRBD2; clone_size: -; v_call: TRBV15; cdr3_length: 15
cdr3_nt: TGCAATGCTGCCCCTTGGCGGGAGGGCCGAGAGACCCAGTACTTC; cdr3_aa: CNAAPWREGRETQYF; j_call: TRBJ2-5; d_call: TRBD2; clone_size: -; v_call: TRBV20-1; cdr3_length: 15
cdr3_nt: TGTGCCAGCAGTTTTTCAGGGACAGGGGCGTACAATGAGCAGTTCTTC; cdr3_aa: CASSFSGTGAYNEQFF; j_call: TRBJ2-1; d_call: TRBD1; clone_size: -; v_call: TRBV12-3/TRBV12-4; cdr3_length: 16
cdr3_nt: TGCGCCTGCAGCCACCAGGATAGCAATGAGCAGTTCTTC; cdr3_aa: CACSHQDSNEQFF; j_call: TRBJ2-1; d_call: -; clone_size: -; v_call: TRBV4-3; cdr3_length: 13
cdr3_nt: TGTGCCAGCGGTACGGGACAGGGTCTCTATGGCTACACCTTC; cdr3_aa: CASGTGQGLYGYTF; j_call: TRBJ1-2; d_call: TRBD1; clone_size: few; v_call: TRBV2; cdr3_length: 14
cdr3_nt: TGCGTCAGCAGCGGGGCAGTCGGGGCTACTGAAGCTTTCTTT; cdr3_aa: CVSSGAVGATEAFF; j_call: TRBJ1-1; d_call: -; clone_size: once; v_call: TRBV5-1; cdr3_length: 14
cdr3_nt: TGTGCCAGCAGTTATGGGGGGCTTAGCAATCAGCCCCAGCATTTT; cdr3_aa: CASSYGGLSNQPQHF; j_call: TRBJ1-5; d_call: -; clone_size: -; v_call: TRBV6-2/TRBV6-3; cdr3_length: 15
cdr3_nt: TGTGCCAGCAGTTTGCGAGACAGGGGCGATGGCTACACCTTC; cdr3_aa: CASSLRDRGDGYTF; j_call: TRBJ1-2; d_call: TRBD1; clone_size: many; v_call: TRBV12-3/TRBV12-4; cdr3_length: 14
cdr3_nt: TGCAGTGCTAGAGTGTCGGGGGGTTTATACGAGCAGTACTTC; cdr3_aa: CSARVSGGLYEQYF; j_call: TRBJ2-7; d_call: TRBD2; clone_size: many; v_call: TRBV20-1; cdr3_length: 14
cdr3_nt: TGTGCTAGTGCGTACGGACAGTCCTACAATGAGCAGTTCTTC; cdr3_aa: CASAYGQSYNEQFF; j_call: TRBJ2-1; d_call: -; clone_size: -; v_call: TRBV12-5; cdr3_length: 14
cdr3_nt: TGCGCCAGCAGCCAAGATAGATTGGGGGTTCAGCCCCAGCATTTT; cdr3_aa: CASSQDRLGVQPQHF; j_call: TRBJ1-5; d_call: -; clone_size: many; v_call: TRBV4-3; cdr3_length: 15
cdr3_nt: TGCAGTGCTTTACTAGCGGGAGCGGACAATGAGCAGTTCTTC; cdr3_aa: CSALLAGADNEQFF; j_call: TRBJ2-1; d_call: TRBD2; clone_size: many; v_call: TRBV20-1; cdr3_length: 14
cdr3_nt: TGCAGTGCGAGGGGGGCTCTGTTTTACAATGAGCAGTTCTTC; cdr3_aa: CSARGALFYNEQFF; j_call: TRBJ2-1; d_call: -; clone_size: many; v_call: TRBV20-1; cdr3_length: 14
cdr3_nt: TGTGCCGGCAGTGAAGGGGCTAGCGGGAGACGTGAGCAGTACTTC; cdr3_aa: CAGSEGASGRREQYF; j_call: TRBJ2-7; d_call: TRBD2; clone_size: -; v_call: TRBV6-1; cdr3_length: 15
cdr3_nt: TGCGCCAGCGGCCAAGTGAGCGGGGAGGAGACCCAGTACTTC; cdr3_aa: CASGQVSGEETQYF; j_call: TRBJ2-5; d_call: TRBD2; clone_size: -; v_call: TRBV4-3; cdr3_length: 14
cdr3_nt: TGTGCCAGCAGCCTGACGACATACTATGGCTACACCTTC; cdr3_aa: CASSLTTYYGYTF; j_call: TRBJ1-2; d_call: -; clone_size: -; v_call: TRBV6-1; cdr3_length: 13
cdr3_nt: TGTGCCAGCAGTTACTCGAGAAGGGAACGGAATCAGCCCCAGCATTTT; cdr3_aa: CASSYSRRERNQPQHF; j_call: TRBJ1-5; d_call: -; clone_size: many; v_call: TRBV6-6; cdr3_length: 16
cdr3_nt: TGCAGCCCCAGGGGGGCCACTAATGAAAAACTGTTTTTT; cdr3_aa: CSPRGATNEKLFF; j_call: TRBJ1-4; d_call: TRBD1; clone_size: once; v_call: TRBV29-1; cdr3_length: 13
cdr3_nt: TGTGCCAGGAGCAATTCCGGGGGGACCTCCCGCGGCAATCAGCCCCAGCATTTT; cdr3_aa: CARSNSGGTSRGNQPQHF; j_call: TRBJ1-5; d_call: -; clone_size: -; v_call: TRBV6-1; cdr3_length: 18
cdr3_nt: TGCAGCGTTGAAGGGGGACAGGGGGTATACGAGCAGTACTTC; cdr3_aa: CSVEGGQGVYEQYF; j_call: TRBJ2-7; d_call: TRBD1; clone_size: many; v_call: TRBV29-1; cdr3_length: 14
cdr3_nt: TGTGCCAGCAGTCGGACTGGGACACAAGAGGCCCAGTACTTC; cdr3_aa: CASSRTGTQEAQYF; j_call: TRBJ2-5; d_call: -; clone_size: -; v_call: TRBV6-1; cdr3_length: 14
cdr3_nt: TGTGCCAGCTGTGAAGCGGGGGGGCTAGGGCAGCCCCAGCGTTTT; cdr3_aa: CASCEAGGLGQPQRF; j_call: TRBJ1-5; d_call: -; clone_size: -; v_call: TRBV6-1; cdr3_length: 15
cdr3_nt: TGTGCCAGCAGTTTAAACTCGGGAGGGCCTCAAGAGACCCAGTACTTC; cdr3_aa: CASSLNSGGPQETQYF; j_call: TRBJ2-5; d_call: TRBD2; clone_size: -; v_call: TRBV28; cdr3_length: 16
cdr3_nt: TGTGCCATCCACGCAGGGCTGGGGAATCAGCCCCATCATTTT; cdr3_aa: CAIHAGLGNQPHHF; j_call: TRBJ1-5; d_call: -; clone_size: -; v_call: TRBV6-5; cdr3_length: 14
cdr3_nt: TGTGCCAGCAGGACTATCACCGGGGAGCTGATTTTT; cdr3_aa: CASRTITGELIF; j_call: TRBJ2-2; d_call: -; clone_size: -; v_call: TRBV6-2/TRBV6-3; cdr3_length: 12
cdr3_nt: TGTGCCAGAAGCCCACACCGAGGGATGAGGGATGAGCAGTTCTTC; cdr3_aa: CARSPHRGMRDEQFF; j_call: TRBJ2-1; d_call: -; clone_size: -; v_call: TRBV11-2; cdr3_length: 15
cdr3_nt: TGTACCAGCAGCTTATGCAGGGGCGTCGGGGAGCTGTTTTTT; cdr3_aa: CTSSLCRGVGELFF; j_call: TRBJ2-2; d_call: -; clone_size: -; v_call: TRBV11-1; cdr3_length: 14